Listed here are 24 T cell receptor beta chains from one sample, sequenced in a study of spatial heterogeneity in lung cancer. These TCRs are of unknown antigen specificity. Broader study findings: Tumor mutation counts were tracked by expanded intratumoral alpha and beta TCR counts.

TCRdb re-called the 5' RACE reads with MiXCR, one entry per CDR3 protein. The table shows 9,500 to 10,000 distinct CDR3 sequences, with 5.5% to 7% occurring only once. Time point noted: sample taken at primary tumor resection. This sample comprised lung tumor tissue, obtained at surgery. The receptors come from a female donor with early-stage non-small cell lung cancer.

Within the sample, this clonotype is medium-sized. This chain connects TRBV7-9 to TRBJ2-1; D perhaps matches TRBD2 (5 bases). CDR3 length equals 13 residues. Per germline, CDR1 SEHNR and CDR2 FQNEAQ (reference sequence). The V gene lost 2 bases and the J gene lost 7 bases, with 9 bases spanning the gap. The DNA of the CDR3 is TGTGCCAGCAGCTTAAAGGGAGTTAATGAGCAGTTCTTC. Residues: CASSLKGVNEQFF.

This clonotype turned up a few times. This sequence joins TRBV5-1 and TRBJ1-2; D ambiguous. The germline V gene has CDR1 SGHRS and CDR2 YFSETQ. This CDR3 is built from 13 residues. V shed 2 bases and J shed 8 bases, with 13 bases lying between them. CDR3: CASSFKDTEGYTF. CDR3 bases: TGCGCCAGCAGCTTCAAGGATACGGAGGGCTACACCTTC.

This clonotype is classed as medium-sized. The chain carries TRBV5-8 and TRBJ1-3; the D gene is possibly TRBD1 (5 bases). V was cut by 2 bases and J by 2 bases, with 11 bases left in between. Looked up from germline, CDR1 is SGHTS and CDR2 is YDEGEE. The CDR3 totals 15 residues. The CDR3 region has the DNA TGTGCCAGCAGCTTCGGTCGGGACCCTGGAAACACCATATATTTT. Translating it yields CASSFGRDPGNTIYF.

This clonotype was counted at least ten times. The genes are TRBV30 and TRBJ2-2, with 11 nucleotides matching TRBD2. Germline V CDR1 and CDR2: GTSNPN, SVGIG (reference sequence). The CDR3 runs to 15 residues. V shed 5 bases and J 4 bases; nucleotides not matched to a gene: 6. The CDR3, as DNA: TGTGCCTGGGTATCGGGACTAGCGGTCACCGGGGAGCTGTTTTTT. Translation: CAWVSGLAVTGELFF.

This clonotype was detected ten times or more. This chain links TRBV20-1 with TRBJ2-7, with D maybe TRBD1 (5 bases). Germline values: CDR1 DFQATT, CDR2 SNEGSKA (reference sequence). The CDR3 spans 15 residues. V lost 0 bases to trimming and J lost 3 bases, with 15 bases between them. In DNA, the CDR3 is TGCAGTGCTAGAGATGCGCAAGGGGATTTCTACGAGCAGTACGTC. It encodes CSARDAQGDFYEQYV.

This clonotype counts as medium-sized. J is TRBJ1-6 and V is TRBV7-9, with D perhaps TRBD1 (6 bases). From germline, CDR1 is SEHNR and CDR2 FQNEAQ (reference sequence). Trimming took 4 bases from V and 5 from J, leaving 6 bases between them. The CDR3 loop spans 13 amino acids. CDR3 DNA: TGTGCCAGCAGCTGGACAGATAATTCACCCCTCCACTTT. Amino acid sequence: CASSWTDNSPLHF.

This clonotype occurred many times. The rearrangement links TRBV29-1 to TRBJ2-7; 7 bases map to TRBD2. Per the germline V gene, CDR1 is SQVTM and CDR2 is ANQGSEA. The CDR3 extends over 13 amino acids. J gave up 7 bases and V 7 bases, and 13 bases lay outside the gene matches. CDR3 sequence (DNA): TGCAGCGCAATAAAAGCGGGAACAAGGGAGCAGTACTTC. This sequence encodes CSAIKAGTREQYF.

This chain uses TRBV6-6 with TRBJ2-3, with a tentative D call TRBD2 (6 bases). The CDR3 length is 14 residues. Trimming removed 4 bases from V and 1 base from J, with 9 bases in between. Germline V gene sequence: CDR1 MNHNY, CDR2 SVGAGI (reference sequence). CDR3 nucleotide sequence: TGTGCCAGCAGTTTCAGGGAGGGCACAGATACGCAGTATTTT. It specifies CASSFREGTDTQYF.

Details on this clonotype: The conserved phenylalanine or tryptophan normally closing the CDR3 is absent here, so this likely arose from a read error. The chain combines TRBV5-1 with TRBJ2-5; 9 nucleotides agree with TRBD1. The J segment lost 5 bases and the V segment lost 7 bases, leaving 12 bases of the junction unmatched. CDR3 size: 15 residues. Germline V lookup: CDR1 SGHRS, CDR2 YFSETQ. The CDR3 DNA reads TGCGCCAGCGCCAAAGGACAGGGGCCCTCGGAGACCCAGTACTAC. Protein: CASAKGQGPSETQYY.

The J gene is TRBJ2-6, the V gene TRBV28, with D uncertain. The CDR3 is made up of 12 amino acids. The V end was cut by 7 bases, the J end by 1 base, with 2 bases between. Per the germline V gene, CDR1 is MDHEN and CDR2 is SYDVKM. CDR3 residues: CASTSGANVLTF. In DNA, the CDR3 is TGTGCCAGCACGTCTGGGGCCAACGTCCTGACTTTC. Supplemented by reference TRBV28 and TRBJ2-6, the full variable domain reads DVKVTQSSRYLVKRTGEKVFLECVQDMDHENMFWYRQDPGLGLRLIYFSYDVKMKEKGDIPEGYSVSREKKERFSLILESASTNQTSMYLCASTSGANVLTFGAGSRLTVL.

This clonotype is medium-sized (0.01 to 0.1%) by share. V gene TRBV4-3 combines with J gene TRBJ1-5; no clear D gene. Germline-derived CDR1 and CDR2 are LGHNA and YSLEER. This CDR3 has 14 amino acids. With 1 base removed from V and 7 bases from J, the gap between germline ends came to 11 bases. Here the CDR3 DNA reads TGCGCCAGCAGCCAAGCGCGGATGGGACAGCCCCAGCATTTT. It specifies CASSQARMGQPQHF.

The V and J genes are TRBV9 and TRBJ2-7; D is perhaps TRBD2 (6 bases). CDR1 is SGDLS and CDR2 is YYNGEE in the germline V gene. V gave up 3 bases and J gave up 3 bases, with 19 bases separating them. The CDR3 is made up of 16 amino acids. Written as DNA, the CDR3 is TGTGCCAGCAGCGCCCGCGGGCCCGGGGGAGTCTACGAGCAGTACTTC. This encodes CASSARGPGGVYEQYF. Full variable domain (missing parts from reference TRBV9 and TRBJ2-7): DSGVTQTPKHLITATGQRVTLRCSPRSGDLSVYWYQQSLDQGLQFLIQYYNGEERAKGNILERFSAQQFPDLHSELNLSSLELGDSALYFCASSARGPGGVYEQYFGPGTRLTVT.

This clonotype is deemed medium-sized (0.01 to 0.1%). The chain joins TRBV5-1 to TRBJ2-1; the D is unclear. From germline, CDR1 is SGHRS and CDR2 YFSETQ. Trimming pared 4 bases from V and 0 bases from J, leaving 11 bases between. The CDR3 has 15 amino acids. The CDR3 DNA reads as TGCGCCAGCAGCCCTTCCCCGGGCTCCTACAATGAGCAGTTCTTC. This translates into CASSPSPGSYNEQFF.

The chain recombines TRBV7-2 with TRBJ2-1; TRBD1 agrees at 7 bases. The CDR3 is made up of 14 amino acids. Germline-derived CDR1 and CDR2 are SGHTA and FQGNSA. Trimming cost V 4 bases and J 3 bases; bases outside gene matches: 3. The chain's CDR3 is CASSSWDSYNEQFF. The CDR3 DNA sequence: TGTGCCAGCAGCTCGTGGGACAGCTACAATGAGCAGTTCTTC.

In this sample, this clonotype turned up many times. The V gene is TRBV4-3, the J gene TRBJ2-7; D unresolved. Trimming removed 1 base at V and 2 bases at J, with 12 bases between. Germline V gene lookup returns CDR1 LGHNA and CDR2 YSLEER. This CDR3 contains 15 residues. This chain's CDR3 is CASSQGVQATYEQYF. The CDR3 region has the DNA TGCGCCAGCAGCCAAGGGGTCCAGGCCACCTACGAGCAGTACTTC.

This clonotype was counted ten times or more. This rearrangement joins TRBV7-8 to TRBJ2-3; the match to TRBD1 covers 8 bases. The germline V gene has CDR1 SGHVS and CDR2 FQNEAQ. The junction had 17 bases not matched to a gene; V was cut back by 6 bases and J by 6 bases. The CDR3 runs to 17 residues. The CDR3 sequence is CASSRAAAGGREDTQYF. The DNA for the CDR3 is TGTGCCAGCAGTCGGGCCGCGGCAGGGGGCCGAGAGGATACGCAGTATTTT.

This clonotype is categorized as medium-sized (0.01 to 0.1%). V gene TRBV20-1 combines with J gene TRBJ2-7; D is unclear. The CDR3 runs 15 residues. Per germline, CDR1 DFQATT and CDR2 SNEGSKA (reference sequence). Between the trimmed V and J ends, which lost 0 bases and 0 bases, there was a span of 12 bases. CDR3 sequence reads: CSARDPRPLSYEQYF. CDR3 bases: TGCAGTGCTAGAGATCCTCGTCCCCTCTCCTACGAGCAGTACTTC.

This clonotype was recorded at least ten times. The chain employs TRBV5-1 and TRBJ1-1; a possible D gene is TRBD1 (6 bases). V was trimmed by 4 bases and J by 6 bases, leaving 16 bases between them. The CDR3 loop spans 14 amino acids. Germline V gene lookup returns CDR1 SGHRS and CDR2 YFSETQ. DNA for the CDR3: TGCGCCAGCAGCCCAGGGGTAACAAGCCCTGAAGCTTTCTTT. Translated, it gives CASSPGVTSPEAFF.

V and J are TRBV29-1 and TRBJ2-1; 7 bases match TRBD2. Germline CDR1 SQVTM, CDR2 ANQGSEA. The CDR3 consists of 11 residues. V trimming: 4 bases; J trimming: 13 bases; junction bases outside the gene matches: 7. CDR3 in amino acids: CSVASGREQFF. CDR3 DNA: TGCAGCGTTGCTAGCGGTAGGGAACAGTTCTTC.

J is TRBJ2-3 and V is TRBV20-1; 12 bases map to TRBD2. There are 18 residues in the CDR3. The germline V gene has CDR1 DFQATT and CDR2 SNEGSKA (reference sequence). The V gene end was trimmed by 0 bases and the J gene end by 5 bases; junction bases not matched to a gene: 12. The CDR3 spells CSARDYETSGRSGDTQYF. In DNA form, the CDR3 reads TGCAGTGCTAGAGATTACGAGACTAGCGGGAGATCAGGAGATACGCAGTATTTT.

This clonotype was counted ten times or more. The chain uses TRBV9 and TRBJ2-2; D not certain. V was clipped by 0 bases and J by 3 bases, with 0 bases between them. This CDR3 has 12 residues. CDR1 and CDR2 from the germline V gene are SGDLS and YYNGEE. CDR3 sequence (DNA): TGTGCCAGCAGCGTAGACACCGGGGAGCTGTTTTTT. Residues: CASSVDTGELFF.

The V and J genes are TRBV11-1 and TRBJ2-7; no clear D gene. The CDR3 contains 14 residues. Germline CDR1 and CDR2: SGHAT and FQDESV (reference sequence). Trimming shortened V by 1 base and J by 2 bases, and 9 bases separated the two germline ends. This chain's CDR3 is CASSLDAGPYEQYV. The CDR3 DNA sequence: TGTGCCAGCAGCTTAGACGCAGGCCCCTACGAGCAGTACGTC.

In this sample, this clonotype turned up many times. V usage is TRBV29-1 and J usage is TRBJ1-2; TRBD1 matches 9 bases. Germline CDR1 and CDR2: SQVTM and ANQGSEA. The CDR3 length is 14 residues. The V gene end was trimmed by 6 bases and the J gene end by 8 bases; junction bases not matched to a gene: 13. The CDR3 DNA is TGCAGCGTCACACGGACAGGGGAACGTGGAGGCTACACCTTC. Its translation is CSVTRTGERGGYTF.

This clonotype was observed many times. The rearrangement uses TRBV20-1 and TRBJ2-3; no clear D gene. The CDR3 runs 14 residues. Germline V lookup: CDR1 DFQATT, CDR2 SNEGSKA (reference sequence). V lost 4 bases and J lost 0, with 11 bases in between. CDR3 sequence (DNA): TGCAGTGCTATCGACTCGTCTAGCACAGATACGCAGTATTTT. Encoded protein: CSAIDSSSTDTQYF.